These T cell receptor beta chains were read from a single sample in a study of PD-1 blockade in classical Hodgkin lymphoma. The assay was immunoSEQ multiplex PCR, and TCRdb's table has in-frame clones only and misses some. The sample lists tens of thousands of clones, about 85% occurring once. Sequencing used peripheral blood mononuclear cells (PBMCs), obtained at baseline. The receptors were sampled from a human donor with classical Hodgkin lymphoma. CDR3s include the opening cysteine and the closing phenylalanine or tryptophan. The D gene is left open where the match is weak. The size entry is marked missing in some rows and otherwise reads once, few, many or a size class.

v_gene,abundance,d_gene,j_gene,CDR3nt,CDR3aa
TRBV19,few,NA,TRBJ1-4,TGTGCCAGTAGTCCCAGACGAGTTGAAAAACTGTTTTTT,CASSPRRVEKLFF
TRBV23-1,NA,NA,TRBJ1-6,TGCGCCAGCAGTCAATCAGAGGGAAGTTCGCCTTGTTCACCCCTCCACTTT,CASSQSEGSSPCSPLHF
TRBV28,NA,NA,TRBJ2-1,TGTGCCAGCATCCCCCTGGGGTATTCGCGAGATGAGCAGTTCTTC,CASIPLGYSRDEQFF
TRBV18,NA,NA,TRBJ1-1,TGTGCCAGCTCACCTTTCAGGGATTCGAACACTGAAGCTTTCTTT,CASSPFRDSNTEAFF
TRBV5-4,NA,TRBD2,TRBJ2-2,TGTGCCAGCAGTCTGACCGGACTAGCAGAGTTGGGGGAGCTGTTTTTT,CASSLTGLAELGELFF
TRBV11-2,NA,NA,TRBJ2-2,TGTGCCAGCAGCCCGGTGACAGGCTACAACACCGGGGAGCTGTTTTTT,CASSPVTGYNTGELFF
TRBV7-9,few,TRBD2,TRBJ2-3,TGTGCCAGCAGCGAAAGCGGGATAAGCACAGATACGCAGTATTTT,CASSESGISTDTQYF
TRBV25-1,NA,NA,TRBJ2-1,TGTGCCAGCAGTGAGGGGGGCAGCTCCTACAATGAGCAGTTCTTC,CASSEGGSSYNEQFF
TRBV7-9,NA,NA,TRBJ2-7,TGTGCCAGCACTACGAGGCAGAGCTCCTACGAGCAGTACTTC,CASTTRQSSYEQYF
TRBV7-7,NA,TRBD2,TRBJ2-1,TGTGCTAGCAGCTTTGGGGACGGGAGGGCTAATGAGCAGTTCTTC,CASSFGDGRANEQFF
TRBV5-1,NA,NA,TRBJ1-3,TGCGCCAGCAGCTTGGCGCCGACAGCTGGAAACACCATATATTTT,CASSLAPTAGNTIYF
TRBV5-1,NA,NA,TRBJ1-4,TGCGCCAGCAGCTTGCTGGGAGAGGGTGAAAAACTGTTTTTT,CASSLLGEGEKLFF
TRBV2,NA,TRBD2,TRBJ2-5,TGTGCCAGCAGTCTGACTAGCGGGAGTGGGGAGACCCAGTACTTC,CASSLTSGSGETQYF
TRBV29-1,NA,TRBD2,TRBJ2-1,TGCAGCGTCCCGGCCGGCGGGAGTTCCTACAATGAGCAGTTCTTC,CSVPAGGSSYNEQFF
TRBV19,NA,NA,TRBJ2-2,TGTGCCACTCGAGTGGGACAGAACACCGGGGAGCTGTTTTTT,CATRVGQNTGELFF
TRBV29-1,NA,NA,TRBJ2-3,TGCAGCGCCTCTGAGGCCGCAGATACGCAGTATTTT,CSASEAADTQYF
TRBV7-2,NA,NA,TRBJ2-7,TGTGCCAGCAGCTTTACCCCGGCGGGGGAGCAGTACTTC,CASSFTPAGEQYF
TRBV11-2,NA,NA,TRBJ1-4,TGTGCCAGCAGCTTACCAATCATAAGGGTCTCCGAAAAACTGTTTTTT,CASSLPIIRVSEKLFF
TRBV9,NA,NA,TRBJ2-5,TGTGCCAGCAGCGTAGGTCTCGACAGGTACCAAGAGACCCAGTACTTC,CASSVGLDRYQETQYF
TRBV5-4,NA,TRBD2,TRBJ2-7,TGTGCCAGCAGGGAGGTGACTAGCGGGGACTACGAGCAGTACTTC,CASREVTSGDYEQYF
TRBV5-1,NA,NA,TRBJ1-3,TGCGCCAGCAGACAAACAGGAGACTCTGGAAACACCATATATTTT,CASRQTGDSGNTIYF
TRBV6-5,NA,NA,TRBJ2-1,TGTGCCAGCAGTTCTTCACAGAGCTCCTACAATGAGCAGTTCTTC,CASSSSQSSYNEQFF
TRBV27,NA,NA,TRBJ2-1,TGTGCCAGCAGTTTGAGGGTCGGCCTATATGAGCAGTTCTTC,CASSLRVGLYEQFF
TRBV19,NA,NA,TRBJ2-7,TGTGCCAGTAGTACTCGTGGCTACGAGCAGTACTTC,CASSTRGYEQYF
TRBV9,NA,NA,TRBJ2-5,TGTGCCAGCAGCGCCGGGATGGGAGAGACCCAGTACTTC,CASSAGMGETQYF
TRBV4-1,NA,TRBD1,TRBJ1-1,TGCGCCAGCAGTGGGGACAGGGGGGAAGCTTTCTTT,CASSGDRGEAFF
TRBV19,NA,NA,TRBJ2-7,TGTGCCAGTAGTATAGTTTTTGGGGCGGACTACGAGCAGTACTTC,CASSIVFGADYEQYF
TRBV5-1,NA,NA,TRBJ2-5,TGCGCCAGCAGCTTGGGTAGTATGGGGGGCCAAGAGACCCAGTACTTC,CASSLGSMGGQETQYF
TRBV19,NA,NA,TRBJ1-3,TGTGCCAGTAGCCCAATGGTGGGAGTAACTGGAAACACCATATATTTT,CASSPMVGVTGNTIYF
TRBV2,NA,NA,TRBJ1-1,TGTGCCAGCAGACGGACATTTAACACTGAAGCTTTCTTT,CASRRTFNTEAFF
TRBV4-3,NA,TRBD1,TRBJ2-5,TGCGCCAGCAGCCTCGGACAGGGATATGAGACCCAGTACTTC,CASSLGQGYETQYF
TRBV29-1,NA,NA,TRBJ2-1,TGCAGCGTCATGAGGGCCATGGAGCAGTTCTTC,CSVMRAMEQFF
TRBV5-6,NA,TRBD2,TRBJ2-7,TGTGCCAGCAGCTTAGACAGAATACTAGCGGGAGGATACGAGCAGTACTTC,CASSLDRILAGGYEQYF
TRBV21-1,NA,NA,TRBJ1-2,TGTGCCAGCAGCAAAGCGGTCCAGAGAAACTATGGCTACACCTTC,CASSKAVQRNYGYTF
TRBV13,NA,TRBD1,TRBJ1-3,TGTGCCAGCAGTCCCAGGGGGCTAGGAAACACCATATATTTT,CASSPRGLGNTIYF
TRBV4-1,NA,NA,TRBJ1-1,TGCGCCAGCAGCCCTGGGATCGGTGGCACTGAAGCTTTCTTT,CASSPGIGGTEAFF
TRBV6-6,NA,NA,TRBJ2-1,TGTGCCAGCAGTCTGTTAGCAAACAATGAGCAGTTCTTC,CASSLLANNEQFF
TRBV30,NA,TRBD1,TRBJ2-7,TGTGCCTGGGGTCAGGGGGCTCCTTCTCTCTACGAGCAGTACTTC,CAWGQGAPSLYEQYF
TRBV5-1,NA,NA,TRBJ2-5,TGCGCCAGCAGCTTGGCCAAGGGGGCGGGGGAGACCCAGTACTTC,CASSLAKGAGETQYF
TRBV5-1,NA,NA,TRBJ2-1,TGCGCCAGCAGCTCCTTAGGCCAGGCCTCCTACAATGAGCAGTTCTTC,CASSSLGQASYNEQFF
TRBV4-2,NA,TRBD2,TRBJ2-7,TGTGCCAGCAGCCAAGGGGGAGGACTAGCGGGCTACGAGCAGTACTTC,CASSQGGGLAGYEQYF
TRBV29-1,NA,NA,TRBJ1-2,TGCAGCGTTGAGAAATGGGCACAGGACTATGGCTACACCTTC,CSVEKWAQDYGYTF